This T cell receptor beta chain stems from a study of regulatory T cells in long-lasting Graves disease. HTBI primers from iRepertoire and Arm-PCR of CDR3 regions yielded the TCR beta libraries. TCRdb reprocessed the multiplex PCR reads with MiXCR, giving one entry per CDR3 protein. The repertoire holds 300,000 to 400,000 distinct CDR3 sequences, with around 19% as singletons. This clonotype was observed once. Indicated time point: persistent/refractory GD, antithyroid drugs over 5 years with positive TRAb. PBMC RNA was the source of the TCR library. Germline values: CDR1 SGHVS, CDR2 FQNEAQ. This CDR3 is built from 15 residues. Trimming removed 1 base from V and 4 bases from J, with 11 bases in between.

The clonotype comes from a female donor with Graves disease. The chain couples TRBV7-8 to TRBJ2-1; D is ambiguous. The sample here was peripheral blood mononuclear cells (PBMCs), taken when the disease was refractory, from a patient treated with antithyroid drugs. The CDR3 nucleotides read TGTGCCAGCAGCTTAGTGCGTGACAATTACAATGAGCAGTTCTTC. It is translated as CASSLVRDNYNEQFF.